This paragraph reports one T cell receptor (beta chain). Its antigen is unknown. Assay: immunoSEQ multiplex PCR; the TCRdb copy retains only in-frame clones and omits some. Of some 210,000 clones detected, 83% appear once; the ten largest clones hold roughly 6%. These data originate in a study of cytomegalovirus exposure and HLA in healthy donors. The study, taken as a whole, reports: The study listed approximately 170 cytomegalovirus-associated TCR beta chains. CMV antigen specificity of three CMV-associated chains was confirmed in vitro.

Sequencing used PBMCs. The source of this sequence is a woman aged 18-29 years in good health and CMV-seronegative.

CDR3 sequence reads: CAWGTGRTGELFF. CDR3 DNA sequence: TGTGCCTGGGGGACAGGGAGGACCGGGGAGCTGTTTTTT. The rearrangement uses TRBV30 and TRBJ2-2; TRBD1 agrees at 9 bases. CDR3 size: 13 residues. V was clipped by 5 bases and J by 5 bases; unmatched bases: 3. Germline V gene lookup returns CDR1 GTSNPN and CDR2 SVGIG (reference sequence).